One sample yielded the 25 T cell receptor beta chains listed below, sequenced in a study of blood T cell repertoires in COVID-19. The repertoire was sequenced with immunoSEQ multiplex PCR; TCRdb's copy has only in-frame clones and lacks some. The sample shows hundreds of thousands of clones, around 91% of them seen only once. The sequenced material came from PBMCs or T cells enriched from blood (not recorded which). The source of these receptors is a young man who had recovered from COVID-19.

The chain's CDR3 is CASSVGQGTGNEQFF. The CDR3 region has the DNA TGTGCCAGCAGCGTAGGTCAGGGTACGGGCAATGAGCAGTTCTTC. The rearrangement joins TRBV9 to TRBJ2-1, with TRBD1 as a possible D gene (5 bases). CDR1 is SGDLS and CDR2 is YYNGEE in the germline V gene. There are 15 residues in the CDR3. V lost 0 bases to trimming and J lost 6 bases, with 13 bases between them.

In this sample, this clone turned up once. The chain joins TRBV10-3 to TRBJ2-2; 11 nucleotides line up with TRBD2. This CDR3 has 16 amino acids. The ends lost 10 bases at V and 1 base at J; junction bases unmatched: 8. CDR1 ENHRY and CDR2 SYGVKD come from the germline V gene. The CDR3 nucleotides are TGTGCCACCGACGGGACTAGCGGAGTGAACACCGGGGAGCTGTTTTTT. This sequence encodes CATDGTSGVNTGELFF.

Comments on this clone: Different DNA sequences within this sample yield the same CDR3. The gene calls are TRBV27 and TRBJ2-1, with a weak D call TRBD1 (5 bases). The germline gives CDR1 MNHEY, CDR2 SMNVEV (reference sequence). The CDR3 length is 13 residues. Trimming took off 6 bases at V and 1 base at J, with 7 bases between the two ends. The CDR3 loop reads CASSQGSYNEQFF. CDR3 sequence (DNA): TGTGCCAGCAGCCAGGGATCCTACAATGAGCAGTTCTTC.

About this clone itself: The same CDR3 also results from other DNA sequences found in this sample. The chain combines TRBV9 with TRBJ1-2; D not certain. Germline CDR1 reads SGDLS; CDR2 reads YYNGEE. The CDR3 runs to 12 residues. With 0 bases removed from V and 4 bases from J, the gap between germline ends came to 4 bases. CDR3 nucleotides: TGTGCCAGCAGCGTAGCGGGCTATGGCTACACCTTC. It encodes CASSVAGYGYTF.

The chain recombines TRBV30 with TRBJ2-5, with D maybe TRBD1 (6 bases). The CDR3 loop spans 11 amino acids. V lost 0 bases, J lost 9 bases, and 8 bases lay in between. CDR1 GTSNPN and CDR2 SVGIG come from the germline V gene (reference sequence). CDR3 nucleotides: TGTGCCTGGAGTGTTGCAGGGGCCCAGTACTTC. This sequence encodes CAWSVAGAQYF.

The V gene is TRBV27, the J gene TRBJ2-7; 11 positions agree with TRBD2. After removal of 5 bases from V and 11 bases from J, the junction contained 11 bases not matched to a gene. Germline V CDR1 and CDR2: MNHEY, SMNVEV (reference sequence). The CDR3 contains 14 residues. Here the CDR3 reads CASSLTKGSGREYF. DNA for the CDR3: TGTGCCAGCAGTCTCACAAAAGGTAGCGGGAGGGAGTACTTC.

The chain links TRBV19 to TRBJ2-1; TRBD2 aligns across 7 bases. V gave up 4 bases and J gave up 8 bases; unmatched junction bases: 11. The CDR3 has 15 residues. Germline CDR1 and CDR2: LNHDA and SQIVND (reference sequence). CDR3 nucleotides: TGTGCCAGTAGTAGAGCGGGGAGCTCAAGCGATGAGCAGTTCTTC. It translates to CASSRAGSSSDEQFF.

The chain carries TRBV4-1 and TRBJ1-2, with no clear D. The V gene's germline CDR1 is MGHRA and CDR2 YSYEKL. Between the trimmed V and J ends, which lost 0 bases and 3 bases, there was a span of 14 bases. The CDR3 is 16 amino acids. The CDR3 DNA sequence: TGCGCCAGCAGCCAAGATCTTTCGCGTTTTGACTATGGCTACACCTTC. Translated, it gives CASSQDLSRFDYGYTF.

The CDR3 nucleotides are TGTGCCAGCACCCCCGTACAGACCTATGGCTACACCTTC. It yields the protein CASTPVQTYGYTF. The gene calls are TRBV2 and TRBJ1-2; D unresolved. Trimming cost V 7 bases and J 4 bases, with 13 bases left between them. The CDR3 spans 13 residues. Germline CDR1 SNHLY, CDR2 FYNNEI.

The V call is TRBV6-6, the J call TRBJ2-2; D is unresolved. The CDR3 totals 16 residues. Trimming left V 0 bases short and J 3 bases short, with 11 bases between. Germline V CDR1 and CDR2: MNHNY, SVGAGI (reference sequence). The CDR3 DNA follows: TGTGCCAGCAGTTACTCGGTCGGGTATGACACCGGGGAGCTGTTTTTT. This encodes CASSYSVGYDTGELFF.

This chain uses TRBV3-1 (or the pseudogene TRBV3-2) with TRBJ2-1, with 7 bases fitting TRBD2. V shed 3 bases and J 5 bases; nucleotides not matched to a gene: 7. CDR1 LGHDT and CDR2 YNNKEL come from the germline V gene (reference sequence). The CDR3 covers 15 residues. In DNA, the CDR3 is TGTGCCAGCAGCCAGTCGCCTAGCGGAAACAATGAGCAGTTCTTC. Translating gives CASSQSPSGNNEQFF.

The chain is built from TRBV2 and TRBJ1-4; weak D call: TRBD1 (6 bases). Between the trimmed V and J ends, which lost 7 bases and 3 bases, there was a span of 9 bases. The CDR3 contains 13 residues. CDR1 and CDR2 from the germline V gene are SNHLY and FYNNEI. In DNA, the CDR3 is TGTGCCAGCAAAGGACAGCCTAATGAAAAACTGTTTTTT. This sequence encodes CASKGQPNEKLFF.

The V gene is TRBV21-1, the J gene TRBJ2-3; TRBD2 is the table's D call, not checked against the DNA. TRBV21-1 is recorded as a pseudogene. The length of the CDR3 is 14 residues. CDR3 bases: TGTGCCAGCATAAGAACTAGCGGCACAGATACGCAGTATTTT. It is translated as CASIRTSGTDTQYF.

The V call is TRBV4-1, the J call TRBJ1-2, with D unclear. Germline loops: CDR1 MGHRA, CDR2 YSYEKL. This CDR3 has 15 residues. Trimming removed 1 base at V and 6 bases at J, with 15 bases between. The CDR3 is CASSQVLEREDGYTF. CDR3 nucleotides: TGCGCCAGCAGCCAAGTGCTGGAAAGAGAGGATGGCTACACCTTC.

The chain uses TRBV18 and TRBJ1-2, with 7 positions matching TRBD1. The length of the CDR3 is 15 residues. Trimming removed 6 bases from V and 5 bases from J; junction bases left unmatched: 12. Germline assignment: CDR1 KGHSH and CDR2 LQKENI. The CDR3 spells CASSLEQGTSYGYTF. CDR3 sequence (DNA): TGTGCCAGCTCGCTAGAACAGGGGACCTCTTATGGCTACACCTTC.

This clone has just one count. This chain uses TRBV24-1 with TRBJ2-6; 7 bases are a match to TRBD1. This CDR3 has 16 amino acids. The germline V gene has CDR1 KGHDR and CDR2 SFDVKD. Losses at the gene ends were 1 base for V and 2 bases for J; bases not matched to a gene: 1. CDR3 amino acids: CATSDFQGAGANVLTF. CDR3 in DNA: TGTGCCACCAGTGATTTCCAGGGGGCTGGGGCCAACGTCCTGACTTTC.

V is TRBV5-6 and J is TRBJ2-7; 11 positions match TRBD1. The CDR3 has 15 amino acids. Germline V gene sequence: CDR1 SGHDT, CDR2 YYEEEE. V was pared by 1 base and J by 7 bases, with 7 bases of the junction left unmatched. As DNA, the CDR3 is TGTGCCAGCAGCTTGACTGGGACAGGGGGAAGTGAGCAGTACTTC. As protein: CASSLTGTGGSEQYF.

This chain links TRBV7-3 with TRBJ1-1; D is uncertain. The germline gives CDR1 SGHTA, CDR2 FQGTGA. This CDR3 comprises 16 residues. V dropped 1 base and J dropped 0 bases, with 12 bases sitting between them. CDR3 in DNA: TGTGCCAGCAGCTTAATTCGGGGTCCCATGAACACTGAAGCTTTCTTT. This sequence encodes CASSLIRGPMNTEAFF. The full variable domain, rest sourced from reference TRBV7-3 and TRBJ1-1, is GAGVSQTPSNKVTEKGKYVELRCDPISGHTALYWYRQSLGQGPEFLIYFQGTGAADDSGLPNDRFFAVRPEGSVSTLKIQRTERGDSAVYLCASSLIRGPMNTEAFFGQGTRLTVV.

The V gene is TRBV7-9, the J gene TRBJ2-7; TRBD1 is a possible D gene (6 bases). Trimming removed 5 bases at V and 4 bases at J, with 18 bases between. CDR1 SEHNR and CDR2 FQNEAQ come from the germline V gene (reference sequence). The CDR3 runs 15 residues. The CDR3 region has the DNA TGTGCCAGCAGCCTCGCTTTAACAGGGCCTTACGAGCAGTACTTC. As protein: CASSLALTGPYEQYF.

In its sample, this clone was seen a few times. The chain is built from TRBV30 and TRBJ1-6; D might be TRBD1 (5 bases). The CDR3 extends over 15 amino acids. Trimming removed 8 bases at V and 4 bases at J, with 18 bases between. The germline gives CDR1 GTSNPN, CDR2 SVGIG (reference sequence). This CDR3 is CAAQWMGGYNSPLHF. The CDR3 DNA is TGTGCCGCGCAATGGATGGGGGGTTATAATTCACCCCTCCACTTT.

This clone is a singleton in its sample. The chain links TRBV25-1 to TRBJ1-2; D ambiguous. V lost 8 bases, J lost 8 bases, and 21 bases lay in between. Germline CDR1 is MGHDK and CDR2 is SYGVNS. The CDR3 runs to 14 residues. The CDR3 protein is CASSGVGRILGYTF. In DNA, the CDR3 is TGTGCCAGCTCCGGGGTAGGGAGGATATTGGGCTACACCTTC.

The CDR3 DNA reads as TGTGCCAGCAGGTCTCCGGGACTAAGACAAGAGACCCAGTACTTC. It encodes CASRSPGLRQETQYF. V gene TRBV11-2 combines with J gene TRBJ2-5; 7 bases match TRBD2. The CDR3 length is 15 residues. Losses at the gene ends were 6 bases for V and 2 bases for J; bases not matched to a gene: 9. The germline gives CDR1 SGHAT, CDR2 FQNNGV.

The chain joins TRBV2 to TRBJ1-3, with TRBD1 matching over 7 bases. Per germline, CDR1 SNHLY and CDR2 FYNNEI. The V segment lost 5 bases and the J segment 4 bases; nucleotides outside the gene matches: 11. This CDR3 has 16 residues. The CDR3 region has the DNA TGTGCCAGCAGTATAGAACAGGGGAAGTCAGGAAACACCATATATTTT. It encodes CASSIEQGKSGNTIYF.

The rearrangement links TRBV7-9 to TRBJ2-1, with 9 nucleotides matching TRBD2. V was pared by 6 bases and J by 8 bases, with 14 bases of the junction left unmatched. The CDR3 is 16 amino acids. Germline CDR1 SEHNR, CDR2 FQNEAQ (reference sequence). The chain's CDR3 is CASSLSGLAGAYEQFF. CDR3 bases: TGTGCCAGCAGTCTCTCCGGGTTAGCGGGAGCCTATGAGCAGTTCTTC.

V and J are TRBV5-1 and TRBJ2-1, with 13 bases identical to TRBD2. The CDR3 length is 16 residues. In germline, CDR1 is SGHRS, CDR2 YFSETQ. V was clipped by 0 bases and J by 8 bases; unmatched bases: 5. The DNA for the CDR3 is TGCGCCAGCAGCTTGGAAACTAGCGGGGGGGAGGATGAGCAGTTCTTC. This translates into CASSLETSGGEDEQFF. The complete variable domain, with remaining parts taken from reference TRBV5-1 and TRBJ2-1, reads KAGVTQTPRYLIKTRGQQVTLSCSPISGHRSVSWYQQTPGQGLQFLFEYFSETQRNKGNFPGRFSGRQFSNSRSEMNVSTLELGDSALYLCASSLETSGGEDEQFFGPGTRLTVL.